A single sample is the source of the 16 T cell receptor beta chains below, sequenced in a study of blood T cell repertoires in COVID-19. Sequencing was performed with immunoSEQ multiplex PCR; in TCRdb, only in-frame clones are kept and a portion is missing. This table has approximately 250,000 clones, 88% appearing once. Sequencing used PBMCs or T cells enriched from blood (not recorded which). These receptors were collected from a woman aged 55-69 years in a cohort exposed to, infected with or recovered from COVID-19 (not recorded which).

The rearrangement links TRBV6-5 to TRBJ2-2; 7 bases match TRBD1. The V gene's germline CDR1 is MNHEY and CDR2 SVGAGI. The V gene end was trimmed by 6 bases and the J gene end by 2 bases; junction bases not matched to a gene: 6. This CDR3 comprises 15 residues. CDR3 residues: CASRRYRGNTGELFF. CDR3 in DNA: TGTGCCAGCAGAAGATACAGGGGAAACACCGGGGAGCTGTTTTTT.

This clone ranks as medium-sized. Other DNA sequences from this sample encode an identical CDR3 as well. CDR3 amino acids: CASSDSGTSGTDTQYF. DNA for the CDR3: TGTGCCAGCAGTGACTCAGGGACTAGCGGCACAGATACGCAGTATTTT. The V call is TRBV6-4, the J call TRBJ2-3; 10 bases agree with TRBD2. J was trimmed by 1 base and V by 0 bases; bases with no gene match: 1. This CDR3 has 16 amino acids. Germline V gene data show CDR1 as MRHNA and CDR2 as SNTAGT.

The V gene is TRBV25-1, the J gene TRBJ1-2; TRBD1 matches at 7 bases. Germline CDR1 and CDR2: MGHDK and SYGVNS. Losses at the gene ends were 3 bases for V and 3 bases for J; bases not matched to a gene: 4. The CDR3 runs 14 residues. CDR3 sequence reads: CASSESDRYYGYTF. The CDR3 nucleotides read TGTGCCAGCAGTGAGTCGGACAGGTACTATGGCTACACCTTC.

The chain joins TRBV5-6 to TRBJ2-7, with TRBD2 matching 7 bases. The CDR3 totals 14 residues. Losses at the gene ends were 0 bases for V and 2 bases for J; bases not matched to a gene: 2. CDR1 is SGHDT and CDR2 is YYEEEE in the germline V gene. CDR3 DNA sequence: TGTGCCAGCAGCTTGGAAAGCGGGGCCTACGAGCAGTACTTC. Protein sequence: CASSLESGAYEQYF.

This sequence joins TRBV27 and TRBJ2-7; 8 nucleotides align to TRBD1. V was clipped by 3 bases and J by 0 bases; unmatched bases: 1. This CDR3 contains 14 residues. In germline, CDR1 is MNHEY, CDR2 SMNVEV (reference sequence). The CDR3 DNA reads as TGTGCCAGCAGTTTGGGACAGGCCTCCTACGAGCAGTACTTC. This translates into CASSLGQASYEQYF.

This sequence joins TRBV7-2 and TRBJ2-5, with D tentatively TRBD2 (7 bases). The CDR3 is 13 amino acids. V was clipped by 6 bases and J by 7 bases, with 15 bases between them. The germline V gene has CDR1 SGHTA and CDR2 FQGNSA. CDR3 loop: CASSRGGQVTQYF. The CDR3 region has the DNA TGTGCCAGCAGTAGGGGGGGGCAGGTGACCCAGTACTTC. Full variable domain (remainder filled in from reference TRBV7-2 and TRBJ2-5): GAGVSQSPSNKVTEKGKDVELRCDPISGHTALYWYRQSLGQGLEFLIYFQGNSAPDKSGLPSDRFSAERTGGSVSTLTIQRTQQEDSAVYLCASSRGGQVTQYFGPGTRLLVL.

The genes are TRBV7-2 and TRBJ1-2, with D maybe TRBD1 (5 bases). Germline CDR1 reads SGHTA; CDR2 reads FQGNSA. The CDR3 has 13 amino acids. V was pared by 6 bases and J by 8 bases, with 16 bases between. In DNA, the CDR3 is TGTGCCAGCAGAAATCGACAGACTTGGGGCTACACCTTC. Amino acid sequence: CASRNRQTWGYTF.

This chain links TRBV27 with TRBJ2-3; TRBD2 matches at 9 bases. The V and J ends lost 6 bases and 2 bases, in that order; junction bases with no gene match: 9. Germline V gene lookup returns CDR1 MNHEY and CDR2 SMNVEV (reference sequence). The CDR3 runs to 16 residues. DNA for the CDR3: TGTGCCAGCAGCCGTGGTCTAGCGGGGTTCACAGATACGCAGTATTTT. As protein: CASSRGLAGFTDTQYF.

The chain joins TRBV15 to TRBJ1-5; D is unclear. The V gene's germline CDR1 is LNHNV and CDR2 YYDKDF (reference sequence). This CDR3 has 15 residues. Trimming took 7 bases from V and 1 from J, leaving 14 bases between them. CDR3 in amino acids: CATNGEPSSNQPQHF. CDR3 nucleotide sequence: TGTGCCACCAACGGGGAGCCATCAAGCAATCAGCCCCAGCATTTT.

Notes on this clone: A junction boundary mismatches the germline segment, possibly from a read error. V gene TRBV6-5 combines with J gene TRBJ2-1, with D perhaps matching TRBD2 (6 bases). The CDR3 is 13 amino acids. Per germline, CDR1 MNHEY and CDR2 SVGAGI. CDR3 amino acids: CASTKGGYYEQFF. For the CDR3, the DNA is TGTGCCAGCACCAAGGGAGGCTACTATGAGCAGTTCTTC.

Only one count was recorded for this clone. An end of the junction differs from the germline gene, which may be a read error. The J gene is TRBJ2-2, the V gene TRBV9; no clear D gene. Germline-derived CDR1 and CDR2 are SGDLS and YYNGEE. This CDR3 comprises 12 residues. CDR3 sequence (DNA): TGTGCCAACAGCGTATTAGCCGGGGAGCTGTTTTTT. This translates into CANSVLAGELFF.

The V gene is TRBV15, the J gene TRBJ1-2, with D unresolved. Trimming pared 0 bases from V and 4 bases from J, leaving 12 bases between. From germline, CDR1 is LNHNV and CDR2 YYDKDF (reference sequence). This CDR3 comprises 15 residues. The CDR3, as DNA: TGTGCCACCAGCAGAGAACTACCAAGCCTCTATGGCTACACCTTC. It codes for CATSRELPSLYGYTF.

This chain joins TRBV7-3 and TRBJ1-2, with TRBD1 matching 7 bases. This CDR3 comprises 15 residues. Germline values: CDR1 SGHTA, CDR2 FQGTGA. The J segment lost 2 bases and the V segment lost 1 base, leaving 4 bases of the junction unmatched. The CDR3 region is CASSLNPGQNYGYTF. CDR3 sequence (DNA): TGTGCCAGCAGCTTAAACCCGGGACAGAACTATGGCTACACCTTC.

V is TRBV7-2 and J is TRBJ2-7; 9 bases map to TRBD2. The CDR3 has 18 amino acids. With 2 bases clipped from V and 1 base from J, the junction kept 12 bases outside the gene matches. Germline lookup yields CDR1 SGHTA and CDR2 FQGNSA. The CDR3 reads CASSLLTVVAGGSYEQYF. The CDR3 DNA reads TGTGCCAGCAGCTTACTAACCGTCGTGGCGGGAGGGTCCTACGAGCAGTACTTC.

The CDR3 reads CASSSRTGGGSPLHF. CDR3 nucleotides: TGTGCCAGCAGCTCCCGGACAGGGGGAGGGTCACCCCTCCACTTT. The chain links TRBV9 to TRBJ1-6; 10 bases are shared with TRBD1. CDR1 is SGDLS, CDR2 YYNGEE, per germline. Losses at the gene ends were 4 bases for V and 10 bases for J; bases not matched to a gene: 8. This CDR3 spans 15 amino acids.

This chain joins TRBV19 and TRBJ2-4; a possible D gene is TRBD1 (6 bases). Germline V gives CDR1 LNHDA, CDR2 SQIVND (reference sequence). The CDR3 runs to 16 residues. The V and J ends lost 4 bases and 0 bases respectively, with 13 bases between them. The CDR3 sequence is CASSTGTSIAKNIQYF. DNA for the CDR3: TGTGCCAGTAGTACTGGGACATCGATAGCCAAAAACATTCAGTACTTC. The full variable domain, in which reference TRBV19 and TRBJ2-4 provide the parts outside the CDR3, is DGGITQSPKYLFRKEGQNVTLSCEQNLNHDAMYWYRQDPGQGLRLIYYSQIVNDFQKGDIAEGYSVSREKKESFPLTVTSAQKNPTAFYLCASSTGTSIAKNIQYFGAGTRLSVL.